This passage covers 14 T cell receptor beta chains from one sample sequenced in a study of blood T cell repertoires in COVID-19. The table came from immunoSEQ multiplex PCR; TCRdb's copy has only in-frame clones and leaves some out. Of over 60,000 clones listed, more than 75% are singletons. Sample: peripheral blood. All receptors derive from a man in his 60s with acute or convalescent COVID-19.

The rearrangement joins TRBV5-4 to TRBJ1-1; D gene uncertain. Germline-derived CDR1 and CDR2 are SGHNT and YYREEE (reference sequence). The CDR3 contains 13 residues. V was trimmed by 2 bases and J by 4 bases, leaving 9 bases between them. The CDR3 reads CASSFSVSTEAFF. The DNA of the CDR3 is TGTGCCAGCAGCTTCTCAGTTTCCACTGAAGCTTTCTTT.

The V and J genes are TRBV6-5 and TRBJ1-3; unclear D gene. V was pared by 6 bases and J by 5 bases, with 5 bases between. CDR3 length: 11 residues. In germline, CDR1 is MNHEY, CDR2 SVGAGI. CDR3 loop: CASRSRNTIYF. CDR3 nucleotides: TGTGCCAGCAGGAGTCGAAACACCATATATTTT.

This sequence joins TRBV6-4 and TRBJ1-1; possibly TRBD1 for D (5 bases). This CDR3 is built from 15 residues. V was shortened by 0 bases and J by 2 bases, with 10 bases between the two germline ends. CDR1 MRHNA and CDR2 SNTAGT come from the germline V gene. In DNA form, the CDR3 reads TGTGCCAGCAGTGACTCGTTTAGGGGAAACACTGAAGCTTTCTTT. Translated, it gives CASSDSFRGNTEAFF.

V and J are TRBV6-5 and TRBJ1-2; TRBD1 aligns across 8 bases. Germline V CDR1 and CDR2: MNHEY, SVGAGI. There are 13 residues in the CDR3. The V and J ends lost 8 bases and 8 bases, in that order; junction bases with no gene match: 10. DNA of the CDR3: TGTGCCAGCGGGACAGGCCTCTCGGGCGGCTACACCTTC. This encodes CASGTGLSGGYTF.

The CDR3 region has the DNA TGTGCCAGCAGCTCTTTGCAGGGGAACACTGAAGCTTTCTTT. This sequence encodes CASSSLQGNTEAFF. The chain recombines TRBV7-9 with TRBJ1-1, with D perhaps matching TRBD1 (5 bases). In germline, CDR1 is SEHNR, CDR2 FQNEAQ (reference sequence). Trimming took 4 bases from V and 1 from J, leaving 10 bases between them. The CDR3 is 14 amino acids. The full variable domain, in which reference TRBV7-9 and TRBJ1-1 provide the parts outside the CDR3, is DTGVSQNPRHKITKRGQNVTFRCDPISEHNRLYWYRQTLGQGPEFLTYFQNEAQLEKSRLLSDRFSAERPKGSFSTLEIQRTEQGDSAMYLCASSSLQGNTEAFFGQGTRLTVV.

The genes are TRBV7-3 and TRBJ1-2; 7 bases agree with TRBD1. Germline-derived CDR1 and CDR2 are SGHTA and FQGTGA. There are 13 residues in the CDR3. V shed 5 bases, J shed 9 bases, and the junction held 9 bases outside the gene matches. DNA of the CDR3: TGTGCCAGCAGCCTCGACAGGGCAGGAAGCTACACCTTC. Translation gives CASSLDRAGSYTF.

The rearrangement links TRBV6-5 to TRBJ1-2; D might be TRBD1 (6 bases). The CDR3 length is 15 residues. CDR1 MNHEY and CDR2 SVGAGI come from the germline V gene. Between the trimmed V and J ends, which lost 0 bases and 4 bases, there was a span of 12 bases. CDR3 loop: CASSYSGGGPYGYTF. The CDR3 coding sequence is TGTGCCAGCAGTTACTCGGGAGGGGGTCCCTATGGCTACACCTTC.

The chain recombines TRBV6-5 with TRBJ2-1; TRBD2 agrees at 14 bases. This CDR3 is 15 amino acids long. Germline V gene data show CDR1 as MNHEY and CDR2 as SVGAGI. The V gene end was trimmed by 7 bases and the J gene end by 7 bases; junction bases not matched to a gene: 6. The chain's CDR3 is CASTWTSGGLNEQFF. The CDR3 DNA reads TGTGCCAGCACCTGGACTAGCGGGGGGCTAAATGAGCAGTTCTTC.

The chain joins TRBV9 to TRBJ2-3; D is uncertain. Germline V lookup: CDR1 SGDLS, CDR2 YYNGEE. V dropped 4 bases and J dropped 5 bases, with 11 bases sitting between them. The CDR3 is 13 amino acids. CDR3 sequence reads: CASSPFRLDTQYF. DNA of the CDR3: TGTGCCAGCAGCCCCTTCAGACTAGATACGCAGTATTTT.

The CDR3 spells CASVSGLDNSPLHF. Written as DNA, the CDR3 is TGTGCCAGCGTCTCGGGTCTAGACAATTCACCCCTCCACTTT. The rearrangement joins TRBV7-9 to TRBJ1-6, with no clear D. Germline V gives CDR1 SEHNR, CDR2 FQNEAQ (reference sequence). CDR3 length: 14 residues. Trimming took off 8 bases at V and 7 bases at J, with 15 bases between the two ends.

In DNA, the CDR3 is TGTGCCAGCAGCTTAGTGACAGGGTTCTCCTACGAGCAGTACTTC. It yields the protein CASSLVTGFSYEQYF. V is TRBV7-2 and J is TRBJ2-7; 7 nucleotides agree with TRBD1. CDR3 length equals 15 residues. The ends lost 1 base at V and 0 bases at J; junction bases unmatched: 3. Per the germline V gene, CDR1 is SGHTA and CDR2 is FQGNSA.

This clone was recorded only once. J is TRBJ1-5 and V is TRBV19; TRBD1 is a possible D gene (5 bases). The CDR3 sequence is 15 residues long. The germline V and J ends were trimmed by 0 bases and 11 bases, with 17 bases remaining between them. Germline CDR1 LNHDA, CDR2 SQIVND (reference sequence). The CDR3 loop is CASSIDHLRAGAQHF. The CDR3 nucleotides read TGTGCCAGTAGTATAGATCATCTCAGGGCCGGAGCCCAGCATTTT.

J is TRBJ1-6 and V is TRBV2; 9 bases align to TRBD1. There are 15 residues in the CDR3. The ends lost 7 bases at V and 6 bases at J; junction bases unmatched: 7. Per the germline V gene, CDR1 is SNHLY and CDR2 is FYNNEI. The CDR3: CASNPQGAVNSPLHF. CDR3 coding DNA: TGTGCCAGCAATCCACAGGGGGCAGTTAATTCACCCCTCCACTTT.

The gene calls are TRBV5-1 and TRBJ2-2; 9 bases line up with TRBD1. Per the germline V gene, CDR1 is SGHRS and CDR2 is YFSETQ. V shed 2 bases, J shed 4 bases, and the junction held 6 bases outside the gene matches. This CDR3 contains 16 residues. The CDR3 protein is CASSFLPDRGTGELFF. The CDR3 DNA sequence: TGCGCCAGCAGCTTTTTACCGGACAGGGGCACCGGGGAGCTGTTTTTT. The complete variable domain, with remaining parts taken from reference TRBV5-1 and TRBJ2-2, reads KAGVTQTPRYLIKTRGQQVTLSCSPISGHRSVSWYQQTPGQGLQFLFEYFSETQRNKGNFPGRFSGRQFSNSRSEMNVSTLELGDSALYLCASSFLPDRGTGELFFGEGSRLTVL.